This TCR beta chain was recovered during a study of STAT3 mutations in large granular lymphocyte leukemia. Study observations and caveats: After therapy, about 30% of the 18 patients switched clonotypes, all new clones STAT3 wild type. Every T-cell large granular lymphocyte leukemia patient had at least one immunodominant TCR beta clonotype. A small but highly pathogenic clone may have been missed.

V was clipped by 0 bases and J by 8 bases, with 11 bases between them. This CDR3 contains 14 residues. Germline CDR1 and CDR2: SGHNT and YYREEE (reference sequence). This clone was seen a handful of times. No antigen is known for it. TCRbeta libraries averaged around 37,000 productive templates per sample. Assay: immunoSEQ multiplex PCR; the TCRdb copy retains only in-frame clones and omits some. Of some 13,000 clones in the sample, more than 75% were seen once. The receptor was isolated from a man aged 35 to 55 with T-cell large granular lymphocyte leukemia. Some clones in this sample may be carry-over from other donors' samples. This chain links TRBV5-4 with TRBJ2-2, with D tentatively TRBD1 (5 bases). Sequencing was carried out using peripheral blood mononuclear cells. In nucleotides, the CDR3 is TGTGCCAGCAGCTTGGAGGGCAGGGTGGGGGAGCTGTTTTTT. This codes for CASSLEGRVGELFF.